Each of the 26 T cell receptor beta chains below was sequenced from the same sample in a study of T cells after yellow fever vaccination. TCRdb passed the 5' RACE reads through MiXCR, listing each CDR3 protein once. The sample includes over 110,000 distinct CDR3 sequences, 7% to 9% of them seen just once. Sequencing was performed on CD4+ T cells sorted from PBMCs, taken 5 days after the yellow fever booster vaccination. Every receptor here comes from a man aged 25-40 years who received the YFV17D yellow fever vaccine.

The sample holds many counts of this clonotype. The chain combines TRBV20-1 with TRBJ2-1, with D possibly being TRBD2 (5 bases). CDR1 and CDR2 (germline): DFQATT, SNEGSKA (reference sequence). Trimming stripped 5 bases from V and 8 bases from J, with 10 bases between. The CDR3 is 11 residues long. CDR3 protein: CSAGLSDEQFF. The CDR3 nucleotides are TGCAGTGCTGGGCTTAGCGATGAGCAGTTCTTC.

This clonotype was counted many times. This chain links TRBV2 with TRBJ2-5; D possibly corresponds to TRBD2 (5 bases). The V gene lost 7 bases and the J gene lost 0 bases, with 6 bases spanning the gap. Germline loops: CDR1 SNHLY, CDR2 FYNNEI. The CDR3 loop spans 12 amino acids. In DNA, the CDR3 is TGTGCCAGCAAGCGGTACCAAGAGACCCAGTACTTC. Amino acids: CASKRYQETQYF.

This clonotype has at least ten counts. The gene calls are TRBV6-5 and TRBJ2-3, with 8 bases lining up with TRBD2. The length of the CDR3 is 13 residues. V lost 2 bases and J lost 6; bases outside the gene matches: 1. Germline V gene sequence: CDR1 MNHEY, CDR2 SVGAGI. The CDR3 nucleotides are TGTGCCAGCAGTTACGCGGGGGGTGATACGCAGTATTTT. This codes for CASSYAGGDTQYF.

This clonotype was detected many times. The CDR3 here is CASSLWGSDTQYF. As DNA, the CDR3 is TGTGCCAGCAGTTTATGGGGCAGCGATACGCAGTATTTT. The chain uses TRBV12-3 or TRBV12-4 and TRBJ2-3; perhaps TRBD1 as D (5 bases). Deletions cut 2 bases from V and 6 bases from J, with 9 bases between. The CDR3 is 13 amino acids.

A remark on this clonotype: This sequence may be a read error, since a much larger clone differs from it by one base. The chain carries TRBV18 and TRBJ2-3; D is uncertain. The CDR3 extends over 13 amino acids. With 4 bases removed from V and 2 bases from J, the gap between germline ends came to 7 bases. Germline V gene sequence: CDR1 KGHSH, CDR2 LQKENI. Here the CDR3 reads CASSQDLTDTQYF. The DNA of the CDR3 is TGTGCCAGCTCACAAGACCTCACAGATACGCAGTATTTT. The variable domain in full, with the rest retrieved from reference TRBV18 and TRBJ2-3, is NAGVMQNPRHLVRRRGQEARLRCSPMKGHSHVYWYRQLPEEGLKFMVYLQKENIIDESGMPKERFSAEFPKEGPSILRIQQVVRGDSAAYFCASSQDLTDTQYFGPGTRLTVL.

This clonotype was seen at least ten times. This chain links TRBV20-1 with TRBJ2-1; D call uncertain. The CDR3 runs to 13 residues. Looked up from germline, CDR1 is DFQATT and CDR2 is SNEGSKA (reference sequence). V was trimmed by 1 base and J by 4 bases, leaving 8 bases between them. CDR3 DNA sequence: TGCAGTGCTAGAGCGTCGGTTTACAATGAGCAGTTCTTC. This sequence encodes CSARASVYNEQFF.

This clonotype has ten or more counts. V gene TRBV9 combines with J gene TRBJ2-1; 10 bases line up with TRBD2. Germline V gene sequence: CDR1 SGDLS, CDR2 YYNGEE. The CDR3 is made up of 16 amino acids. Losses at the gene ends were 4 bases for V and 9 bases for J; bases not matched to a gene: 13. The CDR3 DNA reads TGTGCCAGCAGCTTCAGGTCGGCTAGCGGGGGCGTTGAGCAGTTCTTC. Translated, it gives CASSFRSASGGVEQFF. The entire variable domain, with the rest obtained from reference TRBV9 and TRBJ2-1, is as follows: DSGVTQTPKHLITATGQRVTLRCSPRSGDLSVYWYQQSLDQGLQFLIQYYNGEERAKGNILERFSAQQFPDLHSELNLSSLELGDSALYFCASSFRSASGGVEQFFGPGTRLTVL.

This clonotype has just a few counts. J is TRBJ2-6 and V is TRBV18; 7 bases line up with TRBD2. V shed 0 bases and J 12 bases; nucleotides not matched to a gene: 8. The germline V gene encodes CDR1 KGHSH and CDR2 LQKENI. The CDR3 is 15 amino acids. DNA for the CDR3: TGTGCCAGCTCACCACCTGGCGGAGGGAGGGTCGTCCTGACTTTC. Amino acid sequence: CASSPPGGGRVVLTF.

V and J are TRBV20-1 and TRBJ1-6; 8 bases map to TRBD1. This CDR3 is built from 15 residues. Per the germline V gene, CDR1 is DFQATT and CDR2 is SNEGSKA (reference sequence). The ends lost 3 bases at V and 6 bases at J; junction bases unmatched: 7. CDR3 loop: CSASRQGASNSPLHF. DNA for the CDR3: TGCAGTGCTAGTCGTCAGGGGGCCAGTAATTCACCCCTCCACTTT.

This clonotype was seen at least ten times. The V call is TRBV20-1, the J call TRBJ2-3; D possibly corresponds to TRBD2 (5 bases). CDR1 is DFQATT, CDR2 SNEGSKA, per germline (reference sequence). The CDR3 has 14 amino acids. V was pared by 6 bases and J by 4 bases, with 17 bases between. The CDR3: CSARRRGWADTQYF. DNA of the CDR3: TGCAGTGCCAGGAGACGGGGTTGGGCAGATACGCAGTATTTT.

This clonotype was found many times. CDR3 DNA: TGCGCCAGCAGCCAAGATGCCCTACTAGCGGGAGGGGGAGAGCTGTTTTTT. Translating gives CASSQDALLAGGGELFF. The V and J genes are TRBV4-3 and TRBJ2-2; TRBD2 agrees at 13 bases. Looked up from germline, CDR1 is LGHNA and CDR2 is YSLEER. The trim removed 0 bases at V and 11 bases at J, leaving 9 bases unmatched. The CDR3 is 17 amino acids.

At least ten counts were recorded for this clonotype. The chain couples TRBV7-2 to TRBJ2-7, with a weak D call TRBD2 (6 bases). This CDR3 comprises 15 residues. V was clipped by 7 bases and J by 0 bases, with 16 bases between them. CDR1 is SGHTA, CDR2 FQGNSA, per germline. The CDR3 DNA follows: TGTGCCAGCACACTAGCCCCCATGAGCTCCTACGAGCAGTACTTC. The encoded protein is CASTLAPMSSYEQYF.

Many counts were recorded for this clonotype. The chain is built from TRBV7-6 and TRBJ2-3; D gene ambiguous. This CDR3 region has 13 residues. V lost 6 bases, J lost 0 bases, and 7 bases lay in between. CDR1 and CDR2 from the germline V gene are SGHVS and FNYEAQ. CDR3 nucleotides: TGTGCCAGCAGACGAGCAAGCACAGATACGCAGTATTTT. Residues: CASRRASTDTQYF.

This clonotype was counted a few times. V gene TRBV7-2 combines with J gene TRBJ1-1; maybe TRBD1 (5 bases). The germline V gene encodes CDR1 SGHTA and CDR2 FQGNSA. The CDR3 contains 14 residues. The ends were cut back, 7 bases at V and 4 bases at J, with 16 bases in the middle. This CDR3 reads CASNLDFGGTEAFF. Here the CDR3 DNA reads TGTGCCAGCAACCTCGACTTCGGGGGCACTGAAGCTTTCTTT.

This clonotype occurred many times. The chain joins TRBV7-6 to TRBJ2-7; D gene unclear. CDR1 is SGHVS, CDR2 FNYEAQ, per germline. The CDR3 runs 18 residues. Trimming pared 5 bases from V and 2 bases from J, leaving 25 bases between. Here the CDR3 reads CASSPIVRRTRLTYEQYF. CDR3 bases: TGTGCCAGCAGCCCAATCGTTCGGCGAACCCGTCTTACCTACGAGCAGTACTTC.

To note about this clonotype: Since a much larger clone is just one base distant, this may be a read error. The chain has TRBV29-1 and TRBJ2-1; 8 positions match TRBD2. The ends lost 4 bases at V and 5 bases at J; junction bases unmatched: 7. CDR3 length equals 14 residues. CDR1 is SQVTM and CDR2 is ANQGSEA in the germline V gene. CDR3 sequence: CSVVGLEGHNEQFF. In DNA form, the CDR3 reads TGCAGCGTTGTGGGACTAGAGGGTCACAATGAGCAGTTCTTC.

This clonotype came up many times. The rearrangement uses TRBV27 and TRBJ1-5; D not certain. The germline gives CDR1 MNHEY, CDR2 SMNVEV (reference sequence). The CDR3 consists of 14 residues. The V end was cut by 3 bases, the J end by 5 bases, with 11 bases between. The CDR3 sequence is CASSFEGRDQPQHF. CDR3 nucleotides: TGTGCCAGCAGTTTCGAGGGAAGAGATCAGCCCCAGCATTTT.

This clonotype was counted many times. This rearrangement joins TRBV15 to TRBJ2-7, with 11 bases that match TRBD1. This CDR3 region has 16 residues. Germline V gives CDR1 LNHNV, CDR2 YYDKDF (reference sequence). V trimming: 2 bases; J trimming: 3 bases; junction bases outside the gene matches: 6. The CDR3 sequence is CATSRRFGTGGYEQYF. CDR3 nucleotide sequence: TGTGCCACCAGCAGACGCTTCGGGACAGGGGGCTACGAGCAGTACTTC.

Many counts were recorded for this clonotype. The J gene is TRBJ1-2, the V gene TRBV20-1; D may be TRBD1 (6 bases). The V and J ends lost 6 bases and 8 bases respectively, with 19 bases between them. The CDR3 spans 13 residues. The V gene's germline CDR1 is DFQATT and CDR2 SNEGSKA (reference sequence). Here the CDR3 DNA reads TGCAGTGCGAACAGGGAAGGTTTTAGGGGCTACACCTTC. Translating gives CSANREGFRGYTF.

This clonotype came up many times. This chain's CDR3 is CASSLAGQGSSPLHF. The CDR3 bases are TGTGCCAGCAGCCTGGCGGGACAGGGATCATCACCCCTCCACTTT. This chain connects TRBV7-2 to TRBJ1-6; 9 bases agree with TRBD1. The CDR3 is made up of 15 amino acids. The J segment lost 10 bases and the V segment lost 5 bases, leaving 9 bases of the junction unmatched. CDR1 and CDR2 from the germline V gene are SGHTA and FQGNSA. The variable domain in full, completed from reference TRBV7-2 and TRBJ1-6, reads GAGVSQSPSNKVTEKGKDVELRCDPISGHTALYWYRQSLGQGLEFLIYFQGNSAPDKSGLPSDRFSAERTGGSVSTLTIQRTQQEDSAVYLCASSLAGQGSSPLHFGNGTRLTVT.

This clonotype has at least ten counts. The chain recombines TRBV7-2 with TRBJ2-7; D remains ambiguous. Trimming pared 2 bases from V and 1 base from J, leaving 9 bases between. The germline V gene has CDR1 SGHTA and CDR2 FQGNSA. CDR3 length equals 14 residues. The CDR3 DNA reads TGTGCCAGCAGCTTAAGGGATTTGTCCTACGAGCAGTACTTC. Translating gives CASSLRDLSYEQYF. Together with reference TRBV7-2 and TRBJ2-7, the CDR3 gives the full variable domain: GAGVSQSPSNKVTEKGKDVELRCDPISGHTALYWYRQSLGQGLEFLIYFQGNSAPDKSGLPSDRFSAERTGGSVSTLTIQRTQQEDSAVYLCASSLRDLSYEQYFGPGTRLTVT.

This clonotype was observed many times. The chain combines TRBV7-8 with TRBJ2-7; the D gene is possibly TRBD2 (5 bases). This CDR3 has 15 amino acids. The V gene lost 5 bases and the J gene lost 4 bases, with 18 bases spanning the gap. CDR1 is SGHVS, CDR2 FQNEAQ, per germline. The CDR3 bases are TGTGCCAGCAGCCTAGAGGCTGTGGGAGCTTACGAGCAGTACTTC. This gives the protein CASSLEAVGAYEQYF.

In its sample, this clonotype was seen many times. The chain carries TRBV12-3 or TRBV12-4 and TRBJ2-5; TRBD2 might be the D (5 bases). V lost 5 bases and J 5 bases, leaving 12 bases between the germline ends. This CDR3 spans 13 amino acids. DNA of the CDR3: TGTGCCAGCAGTCCTTGGGAGCGGGAGACCCAGTACTTC. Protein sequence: CASSPWERETQYF.

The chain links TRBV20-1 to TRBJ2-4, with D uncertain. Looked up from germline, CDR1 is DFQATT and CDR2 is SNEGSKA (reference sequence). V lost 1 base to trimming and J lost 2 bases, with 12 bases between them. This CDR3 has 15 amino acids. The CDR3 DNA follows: TGCAGTGCTAGAGTCGCCGGTAAATCCAAAAACATTCAGTACTTC. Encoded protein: CSARVAGKSKNIQYF.

As DNA, the CDR3 is TGTGCCAGCAGCGTAGTGCGCCGACTCCAAGAGACCCAGTACTTC. Protein product: CASSVVRRLQETQYF. The chain joins TRBV9 to TRBJ2-5; no firm D call. CDR1 and CDR2 from the germline V gene are SGDLS and YYNGEE. V lost 0 bases and J 1 base, leaving 10 bases between the germline ends. There are 15 residues in the CDR3.

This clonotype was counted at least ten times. CDR3 nucleotides: TGTGCCAGCATCCTCAGGGGGCGGGCCACCGGGGAGCTGTTTTTT. Protein: CASILRGRATGELFF. The chain couples TRBV12-3 or TRBV12-4 to TRBJ2-2, with TRBD1 matching over 8 bases. V lost 7 bases to trimming and J lost 4 bases; unmatched junction nucleotides: 8. The CDR3 is 15 amino acids.